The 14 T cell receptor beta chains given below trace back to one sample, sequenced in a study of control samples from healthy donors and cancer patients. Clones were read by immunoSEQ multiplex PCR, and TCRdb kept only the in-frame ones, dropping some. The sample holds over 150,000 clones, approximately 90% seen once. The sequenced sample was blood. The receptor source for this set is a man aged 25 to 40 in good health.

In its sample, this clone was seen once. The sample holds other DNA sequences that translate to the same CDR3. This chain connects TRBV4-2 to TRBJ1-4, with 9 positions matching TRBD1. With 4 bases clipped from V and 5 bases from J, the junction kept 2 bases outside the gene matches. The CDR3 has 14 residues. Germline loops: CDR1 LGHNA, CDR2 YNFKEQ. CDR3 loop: CASSLGTGNEKLFF. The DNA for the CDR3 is TGTGCCAGCAGCCTCGGGACAGGGAATGAAAAACTGTTTTTT.

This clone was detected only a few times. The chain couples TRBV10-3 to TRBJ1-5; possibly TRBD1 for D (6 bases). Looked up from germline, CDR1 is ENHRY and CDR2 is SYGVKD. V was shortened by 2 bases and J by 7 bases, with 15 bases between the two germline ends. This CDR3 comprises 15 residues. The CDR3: CAISETDSQWQPQHF. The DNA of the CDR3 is TGTGCCATCAGTGAGACGGACAGCCAGTGGCAGCCCCAGCATTTT.

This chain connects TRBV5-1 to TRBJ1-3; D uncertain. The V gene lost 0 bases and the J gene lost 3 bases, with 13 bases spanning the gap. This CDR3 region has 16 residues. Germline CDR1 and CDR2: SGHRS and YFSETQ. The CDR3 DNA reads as TGCGCCAGCAGCTTGGAAAAGGGTAGCGGTGGAAACACCATATATTTT. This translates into CASSLEKGSGGNTIYF.

The DNA of the CDR3 is TGTGCCAGCAGCGTAGAGGGGGTACTAGCCTCTGGGGCCAACGTCCTGACTTTC. It is translated as CASSVEGVLASGANVLTF. The V call is TRBV9, the J call TRBJ2-6; D may correspond to TRBD1 or TRBD2 (6 bases each). The V gene lost 0 bases and the J gene lost 0 bases, with 13 bases spanning the gap. The CDR3 is made up of 18 amino acids. Germline V gene sequence: CDR1 SGDLS, CDR2 YYNGEE.

The CDR3 DNA is TGTGCCAGCTCACCAATGGGGGACGGCAATGAGCAGTTCTTC. This codes for CASSPMGDGNEQFF. This chain connects TRBV18 to TRBJ2-1; D may match TRBD1 or TRBD2 (5 bases each). This CDR3 spans 14 amino acids. Germline values: CDR1 KGHSH, CDR2 LQKENI. The ends were cut back, 2 bases at V and 6 bases at J, with 11 bases in the middle. Supplemented by reference TRBV18 and TRBJ2-1, the full variable domain reads NAGVMQNPRHLVRRRGQEARLRCSPMKGHSHVYWYRQLPEEGLKFMVYLQKENIIDESGMPKERFSAEFPKEGPSILRIQQVVRGDSAAYFCASSPMGDGNEQFFGPGTRLTVL.

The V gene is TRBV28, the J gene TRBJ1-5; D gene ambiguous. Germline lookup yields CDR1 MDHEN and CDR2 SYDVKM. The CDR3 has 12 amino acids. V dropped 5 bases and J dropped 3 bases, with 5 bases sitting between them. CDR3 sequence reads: CASSVPNQPQHF. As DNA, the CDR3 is TGTGCCAGCAGTGTTCCCAATCAGCCCCAGCATTTT.

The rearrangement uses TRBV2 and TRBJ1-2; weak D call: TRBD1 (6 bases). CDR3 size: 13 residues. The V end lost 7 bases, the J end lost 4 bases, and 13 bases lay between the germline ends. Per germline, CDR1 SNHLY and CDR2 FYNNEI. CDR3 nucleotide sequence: TGTGCCAGCAAATCAGGGGAAGGCTATGGCTACACCTTC. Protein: CASKSGEGYGYTF.

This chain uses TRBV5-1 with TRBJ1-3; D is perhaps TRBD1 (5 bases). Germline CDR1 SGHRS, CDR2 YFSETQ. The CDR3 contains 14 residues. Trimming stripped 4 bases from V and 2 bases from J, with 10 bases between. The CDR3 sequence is CASSAQETGNTIYF. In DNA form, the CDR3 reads TGCGCCAGCAGCGCACAGGAAACTGGAAACACCATATATTTT. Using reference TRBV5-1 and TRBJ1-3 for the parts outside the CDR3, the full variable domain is KAGVTQTPRYLIKTRGQQVTLSCSPISGHRSVSWYQQTPGQGLQFLFEYFSETQRNKGNFPGRFSGRQFSNSRSEMNVSTLELGDSALYLCASSAQETGNTIYFGEGSWLTVV.

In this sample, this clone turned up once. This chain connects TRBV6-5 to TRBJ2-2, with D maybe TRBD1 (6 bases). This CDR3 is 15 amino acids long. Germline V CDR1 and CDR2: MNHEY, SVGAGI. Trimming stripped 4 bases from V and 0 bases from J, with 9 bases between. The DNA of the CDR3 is TGTGCCAGCAGTTTACAGGGATCGAACACCGGGGAGCTGTTTTTT. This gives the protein CASSLQGSNTGELFF.

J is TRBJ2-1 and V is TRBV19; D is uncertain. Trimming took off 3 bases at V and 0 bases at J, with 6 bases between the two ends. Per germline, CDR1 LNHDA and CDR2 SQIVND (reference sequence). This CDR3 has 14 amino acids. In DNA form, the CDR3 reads TGTGCCAGTAGTATTGGTGGCTCCTACAATGAGCAGTTCTTC. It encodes CASSIGGSYNEQFF.

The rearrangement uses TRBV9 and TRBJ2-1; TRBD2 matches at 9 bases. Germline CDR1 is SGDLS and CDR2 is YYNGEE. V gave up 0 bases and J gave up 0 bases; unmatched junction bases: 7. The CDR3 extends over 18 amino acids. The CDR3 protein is CASSVGSGLAISYNEQFF. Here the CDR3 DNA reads TGTGCCAGCAGCGTAGGCAGCGGACTAGCGATCTCCTACAATGAGCAGTTCTTC.

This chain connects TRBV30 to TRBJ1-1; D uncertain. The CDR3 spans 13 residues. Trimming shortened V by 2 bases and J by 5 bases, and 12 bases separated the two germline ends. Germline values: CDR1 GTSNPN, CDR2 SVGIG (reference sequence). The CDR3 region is CAWSNAVRTEAFF. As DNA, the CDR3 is TGTGCCTGGAGTAACGCTGTGAGGACTGAAGCTTTCTTT.

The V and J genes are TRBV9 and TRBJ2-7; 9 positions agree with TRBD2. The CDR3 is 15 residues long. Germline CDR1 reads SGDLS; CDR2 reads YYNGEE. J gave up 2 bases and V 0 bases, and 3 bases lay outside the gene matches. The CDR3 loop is CASSVAAGGPYEQYF. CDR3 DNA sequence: TGTGCCAGCAGCGTAGCGGCGGGAGGGCCCTACGAGCAGTACTTC.

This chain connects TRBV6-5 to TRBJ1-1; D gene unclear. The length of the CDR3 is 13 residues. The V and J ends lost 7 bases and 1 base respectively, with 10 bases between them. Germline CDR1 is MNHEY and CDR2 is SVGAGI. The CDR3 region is CASTQTPNTEAFF. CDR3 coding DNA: TGTGCCAGCACCCAGACACCGAACACTGAAGCTTTCTTT.